Reported below is one T cell receptor beta chain. Its antigen target is currently unknown. No base qualities exist here, and no much larger clone lies one base off it. These data originate in a study of PD-L1 blockade in urothelial cancer (dated by TCRdb to about 2017). Study-level background: All patients started therapy at some point between 2014 and 2016 and received atezolizumab 1,200 mg intravenously every 3 weeks. About nine tenths of the roughly 29 patients were identified as males with urothelial cancer of bladder origin, and a prior smoking history was reported by 18 of 29 patients. Patients had an ECOG performance status of 0 or 1 and had received between 0 and 3 prior chemotherapy regimens. Blood samples were analyzed at two time points: 3 weeks after treatment start (second dose) and 6 weeks after treatment start. A median of approximately 140,000 T cells and around 81,000 unique TCRs was obtained from blood samples, and a median clonality of around 0.072 was observed. An exploratory multi-omic analysis was conducted of the somatic, immune and clinical correlates of response to PD-L1 blockade with atezolizumab in urothelial cancer. TCR sequencing covered pretreatment tumor samples and matched, serially collected peripheral blood taken before and after atezolizumab treatment. Progression-free survival longer than 6 months counted as durable clinical benefit, and TCR features were additionally tested against both progression-free and overall survival. In the same patients, pretreatment tumors underwent whole exome sequencing and RNA sequencing in addition to TCR sequencing. Durable clinical benefit was achieved by nine patients but not by the remaining 20. Twenty-nine patients had pretreatment blood TCR-seq, around 25 had at least one posttreatment blood collection, and around 25 had tumor TCR-seq.

The sample's time point label, decoded: pretreatment peripheral blood. The cohort included about 27 patients with locally advanced or metastatic urothelial carcinoma who were treated at Memorial Sloan Kettering on a trial protocol. Peripheral blood mononuclear cells were collected pretreatment and during treatment, with between 1 and 8 total time points obtained per patient. The Qiagen DNeasy Blood extraction kit was used to purify genomic DNA from total PBMCs and from tumor samples. PBMCs were collected pretreatment and during treatment, and were isolated and stored as previously described. Beyond this particular receptor, the publication reports: Improved progression-free and overall survival was found to be associated with pretreatment peripheral blood TCR clonality below the median. Because of the small sample size (n ≈ 30) and the many exploratory analyses performed, the results are intended to be regarded as hypothesis-generating. At 3 weeks after the start of treatment, tumor-associated TCR clones in peripheral blood had expanded more in patients with durable benefit (n of about 22, p = 0.022).

To estimate absolute template abundance from read counts, synthetic TCR analog templates were spiked into each PCR. Using the immunoSEQ assay, TCRbeta CDR3 regions were amplified from genomic DNA with bias-controlled V and J gene primers. Sequencing of rearranged TCRbeta segments was performed at approximately 20X coverage. In the original analysis: Clustering was used to correct sequencing errors, and CDR3s were annotated against IMGT to assign V, D and J genes. Downstream analyses used only productive TCRbeta rearrangements, leaving out any out-of-frame or stop-codon sequences. Clonality was calculated as one minus the Shannon entropy normalized by the log of the number of unique productive sequences. Fisher's exact test with Benjamini-Hochberg correction, at a threshold of adjusted p below 0.01, was used to find clones that differed between time points or between blood and tumor. TCRdb's version of the immuneACCESS table is confined to in-frame rearrangements and falls short of the full clone set. An unresolved V gene accounts for under half of the shortfall where checked; the remainder is of unknown origin. That table is the source of V, J and clone size, and D and trimming were worked out from the DNA. In this sample the table shows 35,000 to 40,000 clones, 82% of which occur a single time. The ten biggest clones cover approximately 6.3% of the sample.

Counted from cysteine to phenylalanine, this CDR3 has 14 amino acids. CDR3 DNA is the only sequence kept; it has 42 bases, read in frame from the first base. V is pruned by 8 bases and J by 3 bases, leaving 9 bases of the junction without a gene match. CDR1 SGHDT and CDR2 YYEEEE were looked up in the germline V gene. This chain joins TRBV5-6 to TRBJ1-1, and TRBD1 aligns with 8 junction nucleotides. This sample comprised PBMCs, obtained around atezolizumab (anti-PD-L1) treatment. The receptor's source is a man between 60 and 70 years old with urothelial cancer. In nucleotide form, the sequence is TGTGCCAGGTTGACAGGGGACGCTCACACTGAAGCTTTCTTT. Its protein product is CARLTGDAHTEAFF.